A single sample gave rise to the 20 T cell receptor beta chains below, sequenced in a study of blood T cell repertoires in COVID-19. Generated by immunoSEQ multiplex PCR, the TCRdb table keeps only in-frame clones and is missing some. The sample lists 150,000 to 200,000 clones; roughly 88% were seen once. Sequenced material: peripheral blood. These receptors were collected from a woman between 25 and 40 years old with acute or convalescent COVID-19.

This rearrangement joins TRBV6-4 to TRBJ2-2; D is uncertain. CDR3 size: 14 residues. Trimming stripped 3 bases from V and 0 bases from J, with 5 bases between. Germline V CDR1 and CDR2: MRHNA, SNTAGT. CDR3 protein: CASSDRANTGELFF. In DNA, the CDR3 is TGTGCCAGCAGTGATCGGGCGAACACCGGGGAGCTGTTTTTT.

CDR3 DNA sequence: TGTGCCAGCAGCTTGGGGCAGGGGAACTATGGCTACACCTTC. Translation: CASSLGQGNYGYTF. The J gene is TRBJ1-2, the V gene TRBV5-6, with D maybe TRBD1 (6 bases). The CDR3 has 14 amino acids. Germline values: CDR1 SGHDT, CDR2 YYEEEE. Trimming pared 0 bases from V and 2 bases from J, leaving 8 bases between.

The rearrangement joins TRBV15 to TRBJ2-3; no definite D call. The CDR3 length is 14 residues. Germline CDR1 LNHNV, CDR2 YYDKDF (reference sequence). V was shortened by 1 base and J by 1 base, with 6 bases between the two germline ends. This chain's CDR3 is CATSRGLGTDTQYF. In nucleotides, the CDR3 is TGTGCCACCAGCAGAGGACTCGGCACAGATACGCAGTATTTT. The whole variable domain, remainder taken from reference TRBV15 and TRBJ2-3, is DAMVIQNPRYQVTQFGKPVTLSCSQTLNHNVMYWYQQKSSQAPKLLFHYYDKDFNNEADTPDNFQSRRPNTSFCFLDIRSPGLGDTAMYLCATSRGLGTDTQYFGPGTRLTVL.

The chain employs TRBV7-2 and TRBJ2-4; D ambiguous. The CDR3 spans 15 residues. CDR1 is SGHTA, CDR2 FQGNSA, per germline. V lost 0 bases, J lost 1 base, and 7 bases lay in between. The CDR3 DNA reads TGTGCCAGCAGCTTAGCCAGCGTGGCCAAAAACATTCAGTACTTC. Its translation: CASSLASVAKNIQYF.

CDR3 protein: CSVEIRRGEKLFF. The DNA of the CDR3 is TGCAGCGTTGAAATCCGTCGGGGTGAAAAACTGTTTTTT. The V gene is TRBV29-1, the J gene TRBJ1-4; D ambiguous. CDR1 and CDR2 from the germline V gene are SQVTM and ANQGSEA. The CDR3 covers 13 residues. V lost 2 bases and J lost 7, with 11 bases in between.

This clone occurred a few times. The chain combines TRBV6-5 with TRBJ1-4, with no clear D. Trimming removed 9 bases from V and 6 bases from J, with 17 bases in between. The CDR3 spans 14 residues. Germline-derived CDR1 and CDR2 are MNHEY and SVGAGI. The CDR3 region is CASARWQSDEKLFF. Written as DNA, the CDR3 is TGTGCCAGTGCCCGCTGGCAGTCCGATGAAAAACTGTTTTTT.

The CDR3 region is CASSYSSTELFF. The CDR3, as DNA: TGTGCCAGCAGTTACTCGAGTACGGAGCTGTTTTTT. This chain connects TRBV6-5 to TRBJ2-2; D is unclear. Deletions cut 0 bases from V and 10 bases from J, with 6 bases between. The CDR3 is made up of 12 amino acids. In germline, CDR1 is MNHEY, CDR2 SVGAGI.

The chain recombines TRBV2 with TRBJ2-1, with 8 positions matching TRBD1. Germline lookup yields CDR1 SNHLY and CDR2 FYNNEI. With V trimmed by 6 bases and J by 2 bases, 3 bases remained unmatched. The CDR3 length is 14 residues. The CDR3 loop is CASRGRGPYNEQFF. In DNA form, the CDR3 reads TGTGCCAGCAGGGGCAGGGGGCCCTACAATGAGCAGTTCTTC.

The CDR3 sequence: CASSIRLAGGLETQYF. The CDR3 DNA reads TGTGCCAGTAGTATCCGACTAGCGGGAGGGCTAGAGACCCAGTACTTC. The chain uses TRBV19 and TRBJ2-5; 14 bases align to TRBD2. The length of the CDR3 is 16 residues. Germline assignment: CDR1 LNHDA and CDR2 SQIVND (reference sequence). The ends lost 3 bases at V and 4 bases at J; junction bases unmatched: 4.

V gene TRBV5-4 combines with J gene TRBJ1-4, with 9 bases fitting TRBD1. V gave up 3 bases and J gave up 0 bases; unmatched junction bases: 0. The CDR3 length is 15 residues. In germline, CDR1 is SGHNT, CDR2 YYREEE (reference sequence). The CDR3 DNA sequence: TGTGCCAGCAGCTGGGACAGGGCAACTAATGAAAAACTGTTTTTT. Translating gives CASSWDRATNEKLFF.

This clone was observed a single time. V usage is TRBV28 and J usage is TRBJ2-7, with D possibly matching TRBD2 (5 bases). CDR3 size: 11 residues. The germline gives CDR1 MDHEN, CDR2 SYDVKM. V lost 4 bases, J lost 9 bases, and 10 bases lay in between. CDR3 protein: CASSSGFRQYF. For the CDR3, the DNA is TGTGCCAGCAGTTCGGGGTTTAGGCAGTACTTC.

The chain is built from TRBV11-3 and TRBJ1-1, with a tentative D call TRBD1 (5 bases). Germline V gives CDR1 SGHNT, CDR2 YENEEA. The CDR3 contains 12 residues. V was pared by 5 bases and J by 7 bases, with 11 bases between. The DNA for the CDR3 is TGTGCCAGCAGCGCCTCCGGGGGTGAAGCTTTCTTT. Translated: CASSASGGEAFF.

The J gene is TRBJ1-5, the V gene TRBV19; TRBD1 might be the D (5 bases). The CDR3 has 14 amino acids. V dropped 6 bases and J dropped 0 bases, with 9 bases sitting between them. CDR1 is LNHDA, CDR2 SQIVND, per germline (reference sequence). CDR3 DNA sequence: TGTGCCAGTAGCGACAGTTATAGCAATCAGCCCCAGCATTTT. Translated: CASSDSYSNQPQHF.

The chain links TRBV19 to TRBJ1-4, with D tentatively TRBD1 (5 bases). The CDR3 length is 16 residues. CDR1 is LNHDA and CDR2 is SQIVND in the germline V gene (reference sequence). Trimming took 2 bases from V and 3 from J, leaving 13 bases between them. The CDR3: CASSIKDGGANEKLFF. CDR3 nucleotides: TGTGCCAGTAGTATAAAGGACGGAGGGGCTAATGAAAAACTGTTTTTT.

The chain recombines TRBV4-1 with TRBJ2-1, with D perhaps TRBD2 (6 bases). The CDR3 totals 16 residues. Per the germline V gene, CDR1 is MGHRA and CDR2 is YSYEKL. Between the trimmed V and J ends, which lost 4 bases and 0 bases, there was a span of 13 bases. The CDR3 loop is CASSPTMGGSYNEQFF. In DNA, the CDR3 is TGCGCCAGCAGCCCGACAATGGGGGGCTCCTACAATGAGCAGTTCTTC.

The chain has TRBV5-4 and TRBJ2-5, with 7 bases lining up with TRBD1. This CDR3 has 14 residues. V shed 0 bases, J shed 5 bases, and the junction held 4 bases outside the gene matches. Germline loops: CDR1 SGHNT, CDR2 YYREEE (reference sequence). The DNA of the CDR3 is TGTGCCAGCAGCTTGGAGGGGGCGTGGGAGACCCAGTACTTC. This gives the protein CASSLEGAWETQYF.

The chain carries TRBV4-1 and TRBJ1-5; D is unresolved. Germline V gives CDR1 MGHRA, CDR2 YSYEKL. CDR3 length equals 15 residues. V was clipped by 3 bases and J by 0 bases, with 9 bases between them. The CDR3 DNA follows: TGCGCCAGCAGCCACAATAGAGGTAGCAATCAGCCCCAGCATTTT. This gives the protein CASSHNRGSNQPQHF.

The rearrangement links TRBV4-2 to TRBJ2-1; 7 bases match TRBD2. The germline gives CDR1 LGHNA, CDR2 YNFKEQ. The CDR3 loop spans 15 amino acids. J gave up 4 bases and V 0 bases, and 3 bases lay outside the gene matches. In nucleotides, the CDR3 is TGTGCCAGCAGCCAAGAGTCTAGCGGATACAATGAGCAGTTCTTC. Translated: CASSQESSGYNEQFF.

The CDR3 bases are TGTGCCAGCGGGAGGACCGACAATGAGCAGTTCTTC. Translating gives CASGRTDNEQFF. The chain is built from TRBV2 and TRBJ2-1, with D possibly being TRBD2 (6 bases). This CDR3 has 12 residues. The germline gives CDR1 SNHLY, CDR2 FYNNEI. V was cut by 8 bases and J by 5 bases, with 10 bases left in between.

The V gene is TRBV6-5, the J gene TRBJ2-1, with D perhaps matching TRBD2 (5 bases). The V and J ends lost 6 bases and 1 base respectively, with 7 bases between them. Germline lookup yields CDR1 MNHEY and CDR2 SVGAGI. The CDR3 covers 13 residues. The DNA of the CDR3 is TGTGCCAGCAGACGGGATTCCTACAATGAGCAGTTCTTC. Translated, it gives CASRRDSYNEQFF.